This TCR beta chain was identified in a study of early T cells in non-severe SARS-CoV-2 infection. Study background: Unsorted whole blood bulk RNA was sequenced, with unpaired chains.

This clonotype showed up many times. Each single cDNA molecule received a unique molecular identifier. TCRdb independently ran MiXCR on the 5' RACE reads; one entry per CDR3 protein. The profile shows tens of thousands of distinct CDR3 sequences, roughly 7.2% of them singletons. Deletions cut 4 bases from V and 2 bases from J, with 18 bases between. CDR3 size: 15 residues. Germline assignment: CDR1 DFQATT and CDR2 SNEGSKA (reference sequence). The sequence derives from an adult who was a healthcare worker with PCR-confirmed SARS-CoV-2 infection or an uninfected control (not recorded which). Sequencing used whole blood. V gene TRBV20-1 combines with J gene TRBJ2-7; a weak D match, TRBD1 (5 bases). CDR3 sequence reads: CSATSRVDSTYEQYF. CDR3 nucleotide sequence: TGCAGTGCTACGTCTCGAGTTGACAGCACCTACGAGCAGTACTTC.